This TCR beta chain stems from a study of PD-L1 blockade in urothelial cancer. Study background: It was at some point between 2013 and 2014 that patients started atezolizumab at 1,200 mg intravenously every 3 weeks.

Time point reported: pretreatment peripheral blood. Each patient gave between 1 and 8 samples, pretreatment and on-treatment. Synthetic spike-ins, TCR analog templates, were added into each PCR. This table comes from immunoSEQ multiplex PCR, and its TCRdb copy is limited to in-frame clones, with some not included. The sample holds about 63,000 clones; 65% to 90% are singletons and the top ten take 2.5% to 4%. The CDR3 is made up of 13 amino acids. Germline CDR1 reads LNHDA; CDR2 reads SQIVND (reference sequence). The V and J ends lost 1 base and 5 bases respectively, with 6 bases between them. This clone was picked up a small number of times.

This sample comprised PBMCs, obtained around atezolizumab (anti-PD-L1) treatment. The source of this sequence is a man aged 65 to 79 with urothelial cancer. This chain connects TRBV19 to TRBJ2-1; D unresolved. The CDR3, as DNA: TGTGCCAGTAGTATAGGTTCCAACAATGAGCAGTTCTTC. Encoded protein: CASSIGSNNEQFF.